This entry lists 17 T cell receptor beta chains sequenced from one sample in a study of human T cells and chemical hapten exposure. In TCRdb, the RACE reads were re-called with MiXCR into one record per CDR3 protein. The data hold tens of thousands of distinct CDR3 sequences, with over 6.5% observed a single time. Time point described: healthy volunteer bleed at 6 weeks. RNA extraction used unfractionated whole blood as the source of total RNA. The specimen sequenced was whole blood. These receptors all come from a male donor in good health. Some clones in this sample may be carry-over from other donors' samples.

This clonotype was observed at least ten times. V gene TRBV29-1 combines with J gene TRBJ1-1; D unresolved. This CDR3 contains 13 residues. Germline CDR1 reads SQVTM; CDR2 reads ANQGSEA. Trimming removed 4 bases at V and 0 bases at J, with 9 bases between. The chain's CDR3 is CSVAEEMNTEAFF. The CDR3 nucleotides are TGCAGCGTTGCCGAGGAAATGAACACTGAAGCTTTCTTT. The full variable domain, its missing parts supplied by reference TRBV29-1 and TRBJ1-1, is SAVISQKPSRDICQRGTSLTIQCQVDSQVTMMFWYRQQPGQSLTLIATANQGSEATYESGFVIDKFPISRPNLTFSTLTVSNMSPEDSSIYLCSVAEEMNTEAFFGQGTRLTVV.

This clonotype was observed at least ten times. The chain is built from TRBV12-3 or TRBV12-4 and TRBJ1-5, with a possible D match to TRBD1 (6 bases). V was clipped by 4 bases and J by 10 bases, with 17 bases between them. The CDR3 spans 14 residues. CDR3 residues: CASSYRNHRDPQHF. CDR3 sequence (DNA): TGTGCCAGCAGTTACCGAAATCACAGGGATCCCCAGCATTTT.

This clonotype was counted a few times. The rearrangement links TRBV7-2 to TRBJ2-3, with 16 bases that match TRBD2. Looked up from germline, CDR1 is SGHTA and CDR2 is FQGNSA. V shed 4 bases and J 2 bases; nucleotides not matched to a gene: 9. The CDR3 covers 19 residues. The CDR3 loop reads CASSSPGLAGGGFTDTQYF. CDR3 bases: TGTGCCAGCAGCTCCCCGGGACTAGCGGGAGGGGGGTTCACAGATACGCAGTATTTT.

This clonotype has just a few counts. The junction shows a germline mismatch at one end, possibly a read error. The chain couples TRBV20-1 to TRBJ2-5; TRBD1 is a possible D gene (6 bases). Germline CDR1 DFQATT, CDR2 SNEGSKA (reference sequence). There are 13 residues in the CDR3. CDR3 sequence (DNA): TGCAGTGCTAGACCCCAGGGACAAGAGGCCCAGTACTTC. Its translation: CSARPQGQEAQYF.

The V gene is TRBV6-5, the J gene TRBJ2-1; D not certain. V was pared by 7 bases and J by 7 bases, with 8 bases between. CDR3 length: 11 amino acids. Germline V gives CDR1 MNHEY, CDR2 SVGAGI. The CDR3 nucleotides are TGTGCCAGCAATGTAGGGAATGAGCAGTTCTTC. The encoded protein is CASNVGNEQFF.

This clonotype occurred a few times. This chain links TRBV6-5 with TRBJ2-1; possibly TRBD2 for D (6 bases). CDR1 MNHEY and CDR2 SVGAGI come from the germline V gene. V dropped 10 bases and J dropped 4 bases, with 17 bases sitting between them. This CDR3 has 14 residues. The CDR3 DNA follows: TGTGCCACCCTCCATAGCGCGGGATACAATGAGCAGTTCTTC. Amino acid sequence: CATLHSAGYNEQFF.

This clonotype has only a few counts. The chain is built from TRBV28 and TRBJ1-2; D is undetermined. The germline V gene has CDR1 MDHEN and CDR2 SYDVKM. CDR3 length equals 12 residues. Trimming shortened V by 1 base and J by 4 bases, and 4 bases separated the two germline ends. The CDR3: CASSLSFYGYTF. The CDR3 DNA reads as TGTGCCAGCAGTTTATCGTTCTATGGCTACACCTTC.

The table lists this clonotype with a few counts. V and J are TRBV12-3 or TRBV12-4 and TRBJ1-1, with a possible D match to TRBD1 (6 bases). The CDR3 is 12 residues long. The V gene lost 7 bases and the J gene lost 4 bases, with 10 bases spanning the gap. The CDR3 sequence is CASTGTFTEAFF. Written as DNA, the CDR3 is TGTGCCAGCACCGGGACATTCACTGAAGCTTTCTTT.

The chain employs TRBV7-2 and TRBJ2-7, with TRBD1 identical over 8 bases. From germline, CDR1 is SGHTA and CDR2 FQGNSA. CDR3 length: 13 residues. V lost 7 bases to trimming and J lost 6 bases; unmatched junction nucleotides: 8. CDR3 sequence reads: CASTPGQGVEQYF. The DNA of the CDR3 is TGTGCCAGCACTCCTGGACAGGGTGTCGAGCAGTACTTC. Combining the CDR3 with reference TRBV7-2 and TRBJ2-7 gives the whole variable domain GAGVSQSPSNKVTEKGKDVELRCDPISGHTALYWYRQSLGQGLEFLIYFQGNSAPDKSGLPSDRFSAERTGGSVSTLTIQRTQQEDSAVYLCASTPGQGVEQYFGPGTRLTVT.

The sample holds a few counts of this clonotype. The gene calls are TRBV12-5 and TRBJ1-1; TRBD1 matches at 7 bases. The germline CDR1 and CDR2 sequences are LGHNT and FRNRAP. V shed 4 bases, J shed 1 base, and the junction held 6 bases outside the gene matches. The CDR3 is 15 amino acids. CDR3 bases: TGTGCTAGTGGTTCCCGGGACAGCCCGAACACTGAAGCTTTCTTT. Translated, it gives CASGSRDSPNTEAFF.

This clonotype was recorded many times. The rearrangement joins TRBV10-3 to TRBJ2-5; D unclear. The length of the CDR3 is 15 residues. Deletions cut 0 bases from V and 4 bases from J, with 12 bases between. Germline CDR1 and CDR2: ENHRY and SYGVKD. CDR3 nucleotides: TGTGCCATCAGTGAGTCTCGTGGCCAGGTAGAGACCCAGTACTTC. Its protein is CAISESRGQVETQYF.

Concerning this clonotype itself: A much larger clone sits a single nucleotide away, making a read error possible. The genes are TRBV11-2 and TRBJ2-4, with D tentatively TRBD2 (5 bases). The germline CDR1 and CDR2 sequences are SGHAT and FQNNGV. The CDR3 runs 15 residues. V was pared by 3 bases and J by 3 bases, with 12 bases between. CDR3 amino acids: CASSFLAGIKNIQYF. In nucleotides, the CDR3 is TGTGCCAGCAGCTTCTTAGCCGGGATCAAAAACATTCAGTACTTC.

The CDR3 loop is CASSQDKGYTGELFF. CDR3 nucleotide sequence: TGCGCCAGCAGCCAAGACAAAGGTTACACCGGGGAGCTGTTTTTT. J is TRBJ2-2 and V is TRBV4-3; D is uncertain. Trimming stripped 0 bases from V and 3 bases from J, with 8 bases between. The germline V gene has CDR1 LGHNA and CDR2 YSLEER. The CDR3 contains 15 residues.

This clonotype was detected only a few times. The CDR3 is CASSHVIRDSSYEQYF. The CDR3 DNA is TGCGCCAGCAGCCACGTAATACGGGACAGCTCCTACGAGCAGTACTTC. The chain combines TRBV4-1 with TRBJ2-7; 7 positions match TRBD1. V lost 3 bases and J lost 0; bases outside the gene matches: 8. This CDR3 contains 16 residues. Germline lookup yields CDR1 MGHRA and CDR2 YSYEKL.

This clonotype was seen at least ten times. The chain is built from TRBV5-1 and TRBJ1-1; D not certain. Germline CDR1 SGHRS, CDR2 YFSETQ. V was pared by 4 bases and J by 4 bases, with 14 bases between. The CDR3 length is 14 residues. This CDR3 reads CASSPPPDSTEAFF. The CDR3 DNA is TGCGCCAGCAGCCCCCCACCCGATTCCACTGAAGCTTTCTTT.

This clonotype was counted a few times. This rearrangement joins TRBV2 to TRBJ2-1; TRBD2 matches 7 bases. Germline-derived CDR1 and CDR2 are SNHLY and FYNNEI. This CDR3 spans 12 amino acids. V shed 3 bases, J shed 15 bases, and the junction held 8 bases outside the gene matches. DNA for the CDR3: TGTGCCAGCAGTGACATGGGACTAATCTTGTTCTTC. Translated: CASSDMGLILFF.

The chain combines TRBV6-2 or TRBV6-3 with TRBJ1-2; tentative D call: TRBD1 (5 bases). This CDR3 has 14 residues. Trimming cost V 3 bases and J 4 bases, with 12 bases left between them. Germline V lookup: CDR1 MNHEY, CDR2 SVGEGT. DNA for the CDR3: TGTGCCAGCAGTTATTCGACAGCCGTCTATGGCTACACCTTC. Its protein is CASSYSTAVYGYTF.